This T cell receptor (beta chain) was observed in a study of OX40 agonist ivuxolimab in advanced cancers. Study details: One patient with hepatocellular carcinoma and two with cutaneous melanoma, three in all, had partial responses. Study-wide findings and caveats: It was also the case that some nonresponders had low normalized T-cell clonal expansion.

There are 15 residues in the CDR3. Trimming cost V 4 bases and J 3 bases; bases outside gene matches: 9. Germline V gene data show CDR1 as SGHRS and CDR2 as YFSETQ. Turning to this clone: Its antigen remains unknown.

Profiling relied on immunoSEQ multiplex PCR, and the TCRdb table lists in-frame clones only, not all of them. This table has some 60,000 clones, about 89% appearing once. The receptor's source is an adult with an advanced solid tumor such as melanoma, head and neck, liver or kidney cancer. The chain recombines TRBV5-1 with TRBJ1-2; 7 bases are a match to TRBD1. Here the sequenced sample was CD4+ or CD8+ T cells sorted from blood, taken in a trial of the OX40 agonist ivuxolimab. The CDR3 loop is CASSPEGQPHYGYTF. The DNA of the CDR3 is TGCGCCAGCAGCCCGGAGGGACAGCCGCACTATGGCTACACCTTC. Complete variable domain (other parts from reference TRBV5-1 and TRBJ1-2): KAGVTQTPRYLIKTRGQQVTLSCSPISGHRSVSWYQQTPGQGLQFLFEYFSETQRNKGNFPGRFSGRQFSNSRSEMNVSTLELGDSALYLCASSPEGQPHYGYTFGSGTRLTVV.